Each of the 19 T cell receptor beta chains below was sequenced from the same sample in a study of blood T cell repertoires in COVID-19. Sequencing was performed with immunoSEQ multiplex PCR; in TCRdb, only in-frame clones are kept and a portion is missing. The table records a few hundred thousand clones, less than 90% of them present only once. Sequenced material: peripheral blood. The receptors here all came from a man in his fifties or sixties who had recovered from COVID-19.

V and J are TRBV11-3 and TRBJ1-1; the D gene is possibly TRBD1 (5 bases). The CDR3 is 12 amino acids. V was pared by 5 bases and J by 4 bases, with 8 bases between. Looked up from germline, CDR1 is SGHNT and CDR2 is YENEEA. Here the CDR3 DNA reads TGTGCCAGCAGCATCGACAGCACTGAAGCTTTCTTT. Protein sequence: CASSIDSTEAFF.

This sequence joins TRBV10-3 and TRBJ1-5; 8 bases map to TRBD1. Germline lookup yields CDR1 ENHRY and CDR2 SYGVKD. This CDR3 contains 13 residues. The CDR3: CATADRATQPQHF. In DNA form, the CDR3 reads TGTGCTACAGCGGACAGGGCGACTCAGCCCCAGCATTTT.

This chain joins TRBV5-4 and TRBJ1-5; tentatively, D is TRBD1 (5 bases). V gave up 4 bases and J gave up 2 bases, with 19 bases separating them. The CDR3 is 17 residues long. The V gene's germline CDR1 is SGHNT and CDR2 YYREEE (reference sequence). The CDR3 is CASSQNKGVYGNQPQHF. The CDR3 region has the DNA TGTGCCAGCAGCCAGAATAAAGGGGTTTACGGCAATCAGCCCCAGCATTTT.

The chain joins TRBV27 to TRBJ2-7; D may be TRBD2 (5 bases). CDR1 is MNHEY and CDR2 is SMNVEV in the germline V gene (reference sequence). The CDR3 is 15 amino acids. V shed 6 bases and J shed 3 bases, with 18 bases lying between them. CDR3 sequence (DNA): TGTGCCAGCAGGCCGACCTTGCTAGCAGTCTACGAGCAGTACTTC. Translating gives CASRPTLLAVYEQYF.

This clone was counted once. The rearrangement joins TRBV5-4 to TRBJ2-7; 7 bases agree with TRBD1. V was pared by 0 bases and J by 10 bases, with 10 bases of the junction left unmatched. Germline CDR1 SGHNT, CDR2 YYREEE (reference sequence). The CDR3 length is 14 residues. The CDR3 region is CASSLVGDRTDQYF. The DNA of the CDR3 is TGTGCCAGCAGCTTGGTGGGGGACAGAACAGACCAGTACTTC.

In its sample, this clone was seen a few times. V gene TRBV19 combines with J gene TRBJ2-2; TRBD1 agrees at 8 bases. With V trimmed by 5 bases and J by 4 bases, 6 bases remained unmatched. The CDR3 covers 15 residues. The germline V gene has CDR1 LNHDA and CDR2 SQIVND (reference sequence). This CDR3 is CASSPRTGTTGELFF. In DNA form, the CDR3 reads TGTGCCAGTAGTCCGAGGACAGGGACCACCGGGGAGCTGTTTTTT.

J is TRBJ1-5 and V is TRBV4-1; 8 bases are shared with TRBD1. Germline V gene lookup returns CDR1 MGHRA and CDR2 YSYEKL. The V segment lost 3 bases and the J segment 5 bases; nucleotides outside the gene matches: 12. The CDR3 is 17 amino acids. In nucleotides, the CDR3 is TGCGCCAGCAGCCAGAGGACAGGGAAGGTGGTGGATCAGCCCCAGCATTTT. Protein sequence: CASSQRTGKVVDQPQHF.

The chain combines TRBV11-2 with TRBJ2-7; perhaps TRBD1 as D (6 bases). Germline V CDR1 and CDR2: SGHAT, FQNNGV. Trimming removed 4 bases at V and 1 base at J, with 11 bases between. The CDR3 extends over 14 amino acids. The CDR3 protein is CASSSTGQSYEQYF. In nucleotides, the CDR3 is TGTGCCAGCAGCTCCACTGGACAGTCCTACGAGCAGTACTTC.

V usage is TRBV28 and J usage is TRBJ2-2, with 9 bases lining up with TRBD1. This CDR3 comprises 15 residues. Per the germline V gene, CDR1 is MDHEN and CDR2 is SYDVKM. J lost 5 bases, V lost 6 bases, and 7 bases had no gene match. CDR3 in DNA: TGTGCCAGCAGCCCGACAGGGGGAGGAACCGGGGAGCTGTTTTTT. It is translated as CASSPTGGGTGELFF.

This chain uses TRBV5-4 with TRBJ2-5, with D perhaps matching TRBD2 (6 bases). V gave up 0 bases and J gave up 2 bases, with 14 bases separating them. The CDR3 is 16 amino acids. Per germline, CDR1 SGHNT and CDR2 YYREEE (reference sequence). The CDR3 DNA reads TGTGCCAGCAGCTTGGCCTCGGGACTTGGGCAAGAGACCCAGTACTTC. Translated, it gives CASSLASGLGQETQYF.

This chain connects TRBV19 to TRBJ2-5; TRBD1 agrees at 9 bases. The CDR3 is 16 amino acids. The germline CDR1 and CDR2 sequences are LNHDA and SQIVND (reference sequence). After removal of 6 bases from V and 2 bases from J, the junction contained 10 bases not matched to a gene. DNA for the CDR3: TGTGCCAGTAGATCCTTTGGACAGGGGCAGCAAGAGACCCAGTACTTC. This encodes CASRSFGQGQQETQYF.

The V call is TRBV5-4, the J call TRBJ1-2; 10 nucleotides match TRBD1. The V and J ends lost 5 bases and 4 bases, in that order; junction bases with no gene match: 5. This CDR3 has 14 residues. CDR1 and CDR2 (germline): SGHNT, YYREEE (reference sequence). CDR3 in DNA: TGTGCCAGCAGGGGACAGGGGATTGGCTATGGCTACACCTTC. Amino acids: CASRGQGIGYGYTF.

This chain connects TRBV11-3 to TRBJ2-1; TRBD1 aligns across 7 bases. The germline CDR1 and CDR2 sequences are SGHNT and YENEEA. With V trimmed by 5 bases and J by 8 bases, 6 bases remained unmatched. The CDR3 covers 13 residues. The CDR3 DNA follows: TGTGCCAGCAGCCCCCGACAGGGCTATGAGCAGTTCTTC. It is translated as CASSPRQGYEQFF.

This chain connects TRBV19 to TRBJ1-5; 11 nucleotides match TRBD1. Per the germline V gene, CDR1 is LNHDA and CDR2 is SQIVND (reference sequence). Trimming cost V 4 bases and J 3 bases; bases outside gene matches: 5. The CDR3 is 16 amino acids. In nucleotides, the CDR3 is TGTGCCAGTAGTAGAAAGGACAGGGGGCACAATCAGCCCCAGCATTTT. Translated: CASSRKDRGHNQPQHF. Variable domain in full (rest from reference TRBV19 and TRBJ1-5): DGGITQSPKYLFRKEGQNVTLSCEQNLNHDAMYWYRQDPGQGLRLIYYSQIVNDFQKGDIAEGYSVSREKKESFPLTVTSAQKNPTAFYLCASSRKDRGHNQPQHFGDGTRLSIL.

This sequence joins TRBV24-1 and TRBJ2-1, with 7 positions matching TRBD1. The CDR3 totals 14 residues. The V gene's germline CDR1 is KGHDR and CDR2 SFDVKD. V gave up 5 bases and J gave up 7 bases; unmatched junction bases: 7. CDR3 protein: CATSGRTGPNEQFF. CDR3 DNA sequence: TGTGCCACCAGTGGGAGGACAGGTCCGAATGAGCAGTTCTTC.

This chain uses TRBV7-9 with TRBJ1-5, with no clear D. From germline, CDR1 is SEHNR and CDR2 FQNEAQ (reference sequence). Trimming cost V 1 base and J 4 bases, with 11 bases left between them. CDR3 length equals 15 residues. The CDR3 region has the DNA TGTGCCAGCAGCTTAGTGCTGGGCAGAAATCAGCCCCAGCATTTT. This translates into CASSLVLGRNQPQHF.

The chain combines TRBV29-1 with TRBJ1-1; TRBD1 agrees at 7 bases. The V gene end was trimmed by 7 bases and the J gene end by 5 bases; junction bases not matched to a gene: 7. The length of the CDR3 is 12 residues. CDR1 is SQVTM, CDR2 ANQGSEA, per germline. CDR3 sequence reads: CSARQGWTEAFF. In nucleotides, the CDR3 is TGCAGCGCTCGACAGGGCTGGACTGAAGCTTTCTTT.

With respect to this clone: Relative to the germline gene, one junction end is altered; a read error may explain this. The chain links TRBV7-2 to TRBJ2-1, with 11 bases aligning to TRBD2. CDR3 length: 13 amino acids. The germline V gene encodes CDR1 SGHTA and CDR2 FQGNSA. Here the CDR3 DNA reads TGTGCCAGCAGCTTAGGAACCACTAGCGGGGGTGTCTTC. This encodes CASSLGTTSGGVF.

This clone was counted a single time. This chain connects TRBV2 to TRBJ1-4, with 7 bases fitting TRBD1. The CDR3 is made up of 14 amino acids. Germline V gene data show CDR1 as SNHLY and CDR2 as FYNNEI. With V trimmed by 6 bases and J by 3 bases, 4 bases remained unmatched. CDR3 sequence: CASSQGEANEKLFF. For the CDR3, the DNA is TGTGCCAGCAGCCAGGGGGAGGCTAATGAAAAACTGTTTTTT.